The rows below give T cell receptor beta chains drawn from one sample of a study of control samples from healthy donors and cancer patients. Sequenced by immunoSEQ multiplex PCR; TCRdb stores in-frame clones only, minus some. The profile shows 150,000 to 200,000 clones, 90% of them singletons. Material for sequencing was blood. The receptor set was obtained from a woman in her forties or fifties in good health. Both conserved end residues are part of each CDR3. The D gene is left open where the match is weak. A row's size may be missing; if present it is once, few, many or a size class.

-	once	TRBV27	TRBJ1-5	TGTGCCAGCAGTTTAAGGGGGGATTATAGCAATCAGCCCCAGCATTTT	CASSLRGDYSNQPQHF
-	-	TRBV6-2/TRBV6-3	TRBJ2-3	TGTGCCAGCAGTTACCGGGAGAGGGGGGATACGCAGTATTTT	CASSYRERGDTQYF
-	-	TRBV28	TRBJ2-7	TGTGCCAGCAGCCGACCCCCCTTGAACGAGCAGTACTTC	CASSRPPLNEQYF
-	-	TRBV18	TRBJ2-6	TGTGCCAGCTCACCGCGCAATCAGGGGTCAGGGGCCAACGTCCTGACTTTC	CASSPRNQGSGANVLTF
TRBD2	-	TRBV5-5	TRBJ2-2	TGTGCCAGCAGCTTGTCACTAGCGGGAGCAGTCGGGGAGCTGTTTTTT	CASSLSLAGAVGELFF
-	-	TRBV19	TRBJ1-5	TGTGCCGGAAGCCCCACAGTTAGCAATCAGCCCCAGCATTTT	CAGSPTVSNQPQHF
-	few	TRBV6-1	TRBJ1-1	TGTGCCAGCAGTGAAGCGGGAGGAGACACTGAAGCTTTCTTT	CASSEAGGDTEAFF
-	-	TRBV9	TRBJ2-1	TGTGCCAGCAGCGCCCTAGGGGGAGGAGCCTACAATGAGCAGTTCTTC	CASSALGGGAYNEQFF
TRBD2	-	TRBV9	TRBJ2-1	TGTGCCAGCAGCGTAGCGGGACTATTCGGGGATGAGCAGTTCTTC	CASSVAGLFGDEQFF
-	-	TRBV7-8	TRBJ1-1	TGTGCCAGCAGCTTAGAAAGGGGCTACACTGAAGCTTTCTTT	CASSLERGYTEAFF
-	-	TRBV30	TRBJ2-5	TGTGCCTGGAGTGTAGACAGACAAGAGACCCAGTACTTC	CAWSVDRQETQYF
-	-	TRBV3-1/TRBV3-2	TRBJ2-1	TGTGCCAGCAGCCAAACAGGGAACTCCTACAATGAGCAGTTCTTC	CASSQTGNSYNEQFF
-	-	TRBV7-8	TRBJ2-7	TGTGCCAGCAGCTTAGGAGGCAGGGAGTACGAGCAGTACTTC	CASSLGGREYEQYF
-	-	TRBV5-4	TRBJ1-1	TGTGCCAGCAGCAGAGTCCCGGGGAGTGGCACTGAAGCTTTCTTT	CASSRVPGSGTEAFF
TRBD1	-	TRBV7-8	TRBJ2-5	TGTGCCAGCAGCTCTATAGGACAGGGAGAAGAGACCCAGTACTTC	CASSSIGQGEETQYF
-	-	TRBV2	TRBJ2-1	TGTGCCAGCATTGATATCAGGGGCTCCTGGGGTGAGCAGTTCTTC	CASIDIRGSWGEQFF
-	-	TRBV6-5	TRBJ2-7	TGTGCCAGCAGTGACTCCGGACTGATCTACGAGCAGTACTTC	CASSDSGLIYEQYF
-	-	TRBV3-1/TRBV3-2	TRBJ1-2	TGTGCCAGCTTTACAGGGCACTATGGCTACACCTTC	CASFTGHYGYTF
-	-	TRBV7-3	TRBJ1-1	TGTGCCAGCAGCTCTACAGGACAAGGCGGCACTGAAGCTTTCTTT	CASSSTGQGGTEAFF
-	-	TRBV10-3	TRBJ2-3	TGTGCCATCAGGGCACAGGAGTCAGATACGCAGTATTTT	CAIRAQESDTQYF
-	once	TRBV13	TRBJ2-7	TGTGCCAGCAGCCCTGGCTACGAGCAGTACTTC	CASSPGYEQYF
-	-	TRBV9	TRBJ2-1	TGTGCCAGCAGCGCCTACTCAGGGGACGCCTACAATGAGCAGTTCTTC	CASSAYSGDAYNEQFF
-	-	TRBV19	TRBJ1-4	TGTGCCAGTACATCCAAGGTGGCGGAACTGTTTTTT	CASTSKVAELFF
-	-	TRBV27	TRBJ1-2	TGTGCCAGCAGCTCAAATAGGGGAAAAGGCTACACCTTC	CASSSNRGKGYTF
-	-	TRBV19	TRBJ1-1	TGTGCCAGTAGCAAGTGGGACACTGAAGCTTTCTTT	CASSKWDTEAFF
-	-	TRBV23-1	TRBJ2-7	TGCGCCAGCAGTCAATATAGGGACGGATCCTACGAGCAGTACTTC	CASSQYRDGSYEQYF
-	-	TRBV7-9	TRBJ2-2	TGTGCCAGCAGCTCCCGGGGTGCGAACACCGGGGAGCTGTTTTTT	CASSSRGANTGELFF
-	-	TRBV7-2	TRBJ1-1	TGTGCCAGCAGCTTGAGCTTCCAGGGGCACACTGAAGCTTTCTTT	CASSLSFQGHTEAFF
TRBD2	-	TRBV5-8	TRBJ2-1	TGTGCCAGCAGCTCTCCAACTAGCGGGAGTGGTAATGAGCAGTTCTTC	CASSSPTSGSGNEQFF
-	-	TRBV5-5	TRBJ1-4	TGTGCCAGCAGCTTTTGGGGGGTCTCTGAGAAACTGTTTTTT	CASSFWGVSEKLFF
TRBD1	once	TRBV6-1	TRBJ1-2	TGTGCCAGCAGTGGCGGGACAGGGGGTTGGAACTATGGCTACACCTTC	CASSGGTGGWNYGYTF
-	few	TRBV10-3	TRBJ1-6	TGTGCCATCAGTGAGAGAGAATCACCCCTCCACTTT	CAISERESPLHF
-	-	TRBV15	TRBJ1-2	TGTGCCACCAGCAGAGATCGGGGGAACTATGGCTACACCTTC	CATSRDRGNYGYTF
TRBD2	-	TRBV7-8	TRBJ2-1	TGTGCCAGCAGCTTAGGGCTAGCGGGGAACAATGAGCAGTTCTTC	CASSLGLAGNNEQFF
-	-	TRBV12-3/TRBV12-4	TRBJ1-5	TGTGCCAGCAGTTTCGGGGGATATCAGCCCCAGCATTTT	CASSFGGYQPQHF
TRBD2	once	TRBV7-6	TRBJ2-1	TGTGCCAGCAGCTTAGCCGGGGGGGCCGTTGAGCAGTTCTTC	CASSLAGGAVEQFF
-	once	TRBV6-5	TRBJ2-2	TGTGCCAGCAGCAGGGTACCCGGGGAGCTGTTTTTT	CASSRVPGELFF
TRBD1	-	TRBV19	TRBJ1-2	TGTGCCAGTAGTCCCCCTTACCCGACAGGGGGCTATGGCTACACCTTC	CASSPPYPTGGYGYTF
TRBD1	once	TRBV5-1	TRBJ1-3	TGCGCCAGCAGCCAGGACAGGGGGCGAGGAAACACCATATATTTT	CASSQDRGRGNTIYF
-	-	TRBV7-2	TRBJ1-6	TGTGCCAGCAGCTTACTACAGGGCGCGAATTCACCCCTCCACTTT	CASSLLQGANSPLHF
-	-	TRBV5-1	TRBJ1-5	TGCGCCAGCAGCGCGGGACCACAGGGAGAGGCGGGTCAGCCCCAGCATTTT	CASSAGPQGEAGQPQHF
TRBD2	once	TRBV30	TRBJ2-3	TGTGCCTGGAGGAGGGGACTAGCGGGATGGAAGGATACGCAGTATTTT	CAWRRGLAGWKDTQYF
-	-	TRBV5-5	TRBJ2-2	TGTGCCAGCAGCTTTAGACCCGGGGACACCGGGGAGCTGTTTTTT	CASSFRPGDTGELFF
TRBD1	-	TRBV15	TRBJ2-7	TGTGCCACCAGCAGAGGGCCGTTCGGAACAGGGGGCGGGAGTTACGAGCAGTACTTC	CATSRGPFGTGGGSYEQYF